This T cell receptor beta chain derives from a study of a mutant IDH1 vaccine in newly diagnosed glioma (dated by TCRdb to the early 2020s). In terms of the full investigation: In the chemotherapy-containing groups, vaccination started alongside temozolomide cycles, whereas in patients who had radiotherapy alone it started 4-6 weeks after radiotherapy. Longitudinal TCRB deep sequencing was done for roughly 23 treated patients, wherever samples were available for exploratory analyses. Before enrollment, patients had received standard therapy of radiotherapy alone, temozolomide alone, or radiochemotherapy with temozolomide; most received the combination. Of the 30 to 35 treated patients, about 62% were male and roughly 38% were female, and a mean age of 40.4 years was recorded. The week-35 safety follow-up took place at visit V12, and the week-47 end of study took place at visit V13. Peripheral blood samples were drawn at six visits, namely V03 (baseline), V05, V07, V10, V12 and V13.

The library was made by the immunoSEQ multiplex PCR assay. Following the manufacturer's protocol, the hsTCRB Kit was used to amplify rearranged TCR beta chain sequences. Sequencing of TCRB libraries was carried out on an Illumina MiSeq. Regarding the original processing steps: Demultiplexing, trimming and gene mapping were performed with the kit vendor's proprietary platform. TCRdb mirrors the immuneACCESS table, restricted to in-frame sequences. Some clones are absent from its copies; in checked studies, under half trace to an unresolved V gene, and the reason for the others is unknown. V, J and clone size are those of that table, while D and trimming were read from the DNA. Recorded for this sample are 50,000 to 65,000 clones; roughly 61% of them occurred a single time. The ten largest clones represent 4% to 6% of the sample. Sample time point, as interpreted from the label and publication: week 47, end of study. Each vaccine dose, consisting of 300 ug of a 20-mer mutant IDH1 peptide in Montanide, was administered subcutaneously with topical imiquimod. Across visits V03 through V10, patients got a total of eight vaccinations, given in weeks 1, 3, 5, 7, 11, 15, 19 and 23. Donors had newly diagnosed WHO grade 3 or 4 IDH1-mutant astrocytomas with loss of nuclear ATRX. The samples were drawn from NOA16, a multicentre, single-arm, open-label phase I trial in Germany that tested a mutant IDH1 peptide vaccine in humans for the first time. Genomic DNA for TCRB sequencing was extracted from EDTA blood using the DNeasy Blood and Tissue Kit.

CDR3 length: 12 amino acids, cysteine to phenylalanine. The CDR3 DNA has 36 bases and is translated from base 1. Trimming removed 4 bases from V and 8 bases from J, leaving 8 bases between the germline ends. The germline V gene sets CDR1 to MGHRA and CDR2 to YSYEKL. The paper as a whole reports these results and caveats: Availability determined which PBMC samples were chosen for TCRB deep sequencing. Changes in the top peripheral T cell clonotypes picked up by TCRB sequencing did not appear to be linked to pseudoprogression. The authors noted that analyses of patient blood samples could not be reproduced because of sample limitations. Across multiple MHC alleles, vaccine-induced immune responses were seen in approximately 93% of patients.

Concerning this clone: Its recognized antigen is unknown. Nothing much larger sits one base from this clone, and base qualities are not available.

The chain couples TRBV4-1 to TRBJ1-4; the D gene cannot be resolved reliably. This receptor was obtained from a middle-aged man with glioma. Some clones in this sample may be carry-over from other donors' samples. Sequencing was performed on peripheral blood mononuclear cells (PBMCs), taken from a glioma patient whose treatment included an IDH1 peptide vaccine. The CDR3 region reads CASSPDFEKLFF. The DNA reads TGCGCCAGCAGCCCGGATTTCGAAAAACTGTTTTTT.